Shown below are 9 T cell receptor beta chains from a single sample sequenced in a study of blood T cell repertoires in COVID-19 (dated by TCRdb to the early 2020s). The method was the immunoSEQ multiplex PCR assay. Here the immuneACCESS table is served through TCRdb, limited to in-frame sequences with V and J called. Missing clones are a known gap in these copies; in checked studies unresolved V genes cover under half, and the rest lacks a known reason. The sample table contains over 200,000 clones; only one count was recorded for more than 85% of them. Approximately 0.66% of the sample is taken by the ten largest. Sequenced input: peripheral blood. These receptors were obtained from a man aged 40-55 years with acute or convalescent COVID-19.

Here the CDR3 DNA reads TGTGCCAGCAGCTTACGGTCCTACGAGCAGTACTTC. This translates into CASSLRSYEQYF. The chain uses TRBV7-9 and TRBJ2-7, with D unresolved. The CDR3 contains 12 residues. CDR1 and CDR2 from the germline V gene are SEHNR and FQNEAQ (reference sequence). V was clipped by 2 bases and J by 1 base, with 3 bases between them.

The chain has TRBV7-2 and TRBJ1-3; perhaps TRBD1 as D (6 bases). Per germline, CDR1 SGHTA and CDR2 FQGNSA. This CDR3 has 16 amino acids. V shed 1 base and J shed 0 bases, with 10 bases lying between them. Here the CDR3 DNA reads TGTGCCAGCAGCTTAGACAGGGTAGACTCTGGAAACACCATATATTTT. Its protein product is CASSLDRVDSGNTIYF.

The chain employs TRBV12-3 or TRBV12-4 and TRBJ1-5; tentative D call: TRBD1 (6 bases). V was pared by 5 bases and J by 6 bases, with 11 bases between. The CDR3 contains 13 residues. The CDR3 region has the DNA TGTGCCAGCAGTGCATCGGACAGTCAGCCCCAGCATTTT. It encodes CASSASDSQPQHF.

This rearrangement joins TRBV21-1 to TRBJ2-7; TRBD2 was called by the table and not checked on the DNA. TRBV21-1 is shown as a pseudogene. This CDR3 contains 16 residues. CDR3 in amino acids: CASSKRWTSGVYEQYF. CDR3 bases: TGTGCCAGCAGCAAAAGGTGGACTAGCGGTGTCTACGAGCAGTACTTC.

This clone was counted between two and nine times. The CDR3 sequence: CASSPPPSNSPLHF. In DNA form, the CDR3 reads TGTGCCAGCTCACCACCTCCCAGTAATTCACCCCTCCACTTT. This chain joins TRBV18 and TRBJ1-6; D is undetermined. Trimming shortened V by 0 bases and J by 6 bases, and 6 bases separated the two germline ends. Germline V CDR1 and CDR2: KGHSH, LQKENI. CDR3 size: 14 residues.

The V and J genes are TRBV2 and TRBJ1-6; TRBD1 might be the D (6 bases). Trimming pared 7 bases from V and 10 bases from J, leaving 14 bases between. The CDR3 runs 13 residues. Germline V lookup: CDR1 SNHLY, CDR2 FYNNEI. CDR3 sequence (DNA): TGTGCCAGCACCAGGGGCTCGGTGTCACCCCTCCACTTT. This sequence encodes CASTRGSVSPLHF.

The chain has TRBV19 and TRBJ1-2; unclear D gene. Trimming removed 10 bases at V and 3 bases at J, with 15 bases between. This CDR3 is built from 13 residues. The V gene's germline CDR1 is LNHDA and CDR2 SQIVND (reference sequence). For the CDR3, the DNA is TGTGCCACTTCCCGGGAGAAACACTATGGCTACACCTTC. Translated: CATSREKHYGYTF.

The V and J genes are TRBV7-9 and TRBJ1-5; 9 positions agree with TRBD1. V shed 3 bases and J 5 bases; nucleotides not matched to a gene: 8. This CDR3 is 16 amino acids long. Germline V gene sequence: CDR1 SEHNR, CDR2 FQNEAQ (reference sequence). The CDR3 DNA reads as TGTGCCAGCAGCTTGGTTACCGGGACAGGGTATCAGCCCCAGCATTTT. It is translated as CASSLVTGTGYQPQHF.

This clone was picked up one time. The chain carries TRBV10-3 and TRBJ1-2, with 7 positions matching TRBD1. The CDR3 length is 15 residues. The trim removed 1 base at V and 1 base at J, leaving 3 bases unmatched. Germline V gene lookup returns CDR1 ENHRY and CDR2 SYGVKD. CDR3 in DNA: TGTGCCATCAGTGAGTTCGGGGACAGTAACTATGGCTACACCTTC. Its translation is CAISEFGDSNYGYTF.